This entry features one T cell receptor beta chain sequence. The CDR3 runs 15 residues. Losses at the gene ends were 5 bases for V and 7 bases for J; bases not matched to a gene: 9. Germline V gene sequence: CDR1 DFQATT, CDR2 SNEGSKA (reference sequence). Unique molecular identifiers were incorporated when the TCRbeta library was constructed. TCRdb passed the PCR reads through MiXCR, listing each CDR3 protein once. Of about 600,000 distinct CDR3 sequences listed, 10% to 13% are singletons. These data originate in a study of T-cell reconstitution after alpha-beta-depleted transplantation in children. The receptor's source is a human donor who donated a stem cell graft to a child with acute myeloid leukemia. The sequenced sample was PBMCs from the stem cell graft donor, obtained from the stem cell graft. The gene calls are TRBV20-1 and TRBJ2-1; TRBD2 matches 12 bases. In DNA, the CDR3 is TGCAGTGCTCAAAACCCCCTAGCGGGAGGGAATGAGCAGTTCTTC. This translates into CSAQNPLAGGNEQFF.